This TCR beta chain derives from a study of T-cell memory formation after mild COVID-19. The study, taken as a whole, reports: Clones which contracted sat mainly in CM and EM if CD4+, and in EMRA if CD8+.

The ends lost 8 bases at V and 3 bases at J; junction bases unmatched: 5. The CDR3 is 13 residues long. The germline CDR1 and CDR2 sequences are ENHRY and SYGVKD. MiXCR, run by TCRdb on the 5' RACE reads, gives a single entry per CDR3 protein. In the table there are roughly 450,000 distinct CDR3 sequences, around a sixth of which are singletons. Comment on this clonotype: The antigen is undetermined.

This receptor was taken from an adult woman who had mild COVID-19 (a few samples of this study predate the infection). Cell type and time point are not known. The sequenced sample consisted of PBMCs or a T cell subset sorted from them (not recorded which). V usage is TRBV10-3 and J usage is TRBJ2-7; 9 bases agree with TRBD1. CDR3 in DNA: TGTGCCATCTTGAAGGGACAGGGCTACGAGCAGTACTTC. This codes for CAILKGQGYEQYF.